Below are 19 T cell receptor beta chains sequenced from a single sample in a study of cytomegalovirus exposure and HLA in healthy donors. Primers: 60 Vbeta forward and 13 Jbeta reverse. The method was immunoSEQ multiplex PCR; TCRdb's version includes in-frame clones alone and lacks a portion of them. The table has 150,000 or so clones, 74% seen once. What was sequenced was PBMCs. These receptor sequences come from a young man in good health and CMV-seropositive.

This clone showed up just a few times. DNA for the CDR3: TGTGCCAGCAGTTTCAGACAGGGCGAAAATCAGCCCCAGCATTTT. The encoded protein is CASSFRQGENQPQHF. The chain has TRBV28 and TRBJ1-5, with 7 bases that match TRBD1. CDR1 MDHEN and CDR2 SYDVKM come from the germline V gene. The length of the CDR3 is 15 residues. V lost 3 bases to trimming and J lost 4 bases; unmatched junction nucleotides: 6.

CDR3 protein: CSVPTDTQYF. CDR3 in DNA: TGCAGCGTTCCGACAGATACGCAGTATTTT. J is TRBJ2-3 and V is TRBV29-1; D gene unclear. Germline CDR1 reads SQVTM; CDR2 reads ANQGSEA. V was shortened by 5 bases and J by 3 bases, with 3 bases between the two germline ends. The CDR3 loop spans 10 amino acids.

This chain uses TRBV5-4 with TRBJ1-1; 8 nucleotides align to TRBD1. Trimming removed 4 bases from V and 8 bases from J; junction bases left unmatched: 10. Germline assignment: CDR1 SGHNT and CDR2 YYREEE (reference sequence). The CDR3 loop spans 14 amino acids. The CDR3 DNA sequence: TGTGCCAGCAGCCCGAATCCGGACAGGGCAGAAGCTTTCTTT. Translated: CASSPNPDRAEAFF.

This chain connects TRBV30 to TRBJ2-1; D ambiguous. The germline gives CDR1 GTSNPN, CDR2 SVGIG (reference sequence). V dropped 2 bases and J dropped 2 bases, with 19 bases sitting between them. The CDR3 has 17 residues. In DNA form, the CDR3 reads TGTGCCTGGAGTCCTACTTATGCCCCCAACCCCTACAATGAGCAGTTCTTC. Its protein product is CAWSPTYAPNPYNEQFF.

This clone was observed a few times. V and J are TRBV5-4 and TRBJ2-7; 7 nucleotides agree with TRBD2. This CDR3 is 13 amino acids long. The germline CDR1 and CDR2 sequences are SGHNT and YYREEE (reference sequence). V was clipped by 3 bases and J by 4 bases; unmatched bases: 4. CDR3 protein: CASSWSGIYEQYF. CDR3 DNA sequence: TGTGCCAGCAGCTGGAGCGGGATATACGAGCAGTACTTC.

In this sample, this clone turned up once. The rearrangement links TRBV7-9 to TRBJ1-4; D gene uncertain. V was cut by 4 bases and J by 2 bases, with 8 bases left in between. The CDR3 covers 14 residues. The germline gives CDR1 SEHNR, CDR2 FQNEAQ (reference sequence). The CDR3 protein is CASSSRRTNEKLFF. CDR3 coding DNA: TGTGCCAGCAGCTCTAGGCGGACTAATGAAAAACTGTTTTTT. The full variable domain, rest sourced from reference TRBV7-9 and TRBJ1-4, is DTGVSQNPRHKITKRGQNVTFRCDPISEHNRLYWYRQTLGQGPEFLTYFQNEAQLEKSRLLSDRFSAERPKGSFSTLEIQRTEQGDSAMYLCASSSRRTNEKLFFGSGTQLSVL.

V and J are TRBV5-4 and TRBJ2-2; TRBD2 aligns across 7 bases. After removal of 4 bases from V and 3 bases from J, the junction contained 3 bases not matched to a gene. CDR1 and CDR2 from the germline V gene are SGHNT and YYREEE (reference sequence). The CDR3 length is 14 residues. The CDR3, as DNA: TGTGCCAGCAGCCGGGAGGTGGACACCGGGGAGCTGTTTTTT. This gives the protein CASSREVDTGELFF.

The CDR3 is CASIGGGNLTPANYGYTF. As DNA, the CDR3 is TGTGCCAGCATTGGGGGAGGGAACCTCACCCCAGCTAACTATGGCTACACCTTC. The rearrangement uses TRBV28 and TRBJ1-2, with a possible D match to TRBD1 (5 bases). Trimming removed 7 bases at V and 0 bases at J, with 24 bases between. From germline, CDR1 is MDHEN and CDR2 SYDVKM. The CDR3 has 18 amino acids.

J is TRBJ1-1 and V is TRBV5-5; 9 nucleotides agree with TRBD1. Unmatched junction bases numbered 7, after V lost 4 bases and J lost 6 bases. Germline V gene data show CDR1 as SGHKS and CDR2 as YYEKEE (reference sequence). This CDR3 is built from 14 residues. CDR3 sequence: CASSAGQGQSEAFF. CDR3 nucleotide sequence: TGTGCCAGCAGCGCGGGACAGGGCCAGTCTGAAGCTTTCTTT.

The J gene is TRBJ2-7, the V gene TRBV29-1; the D is unclear. Germline-derived CDR1 and CDR2 are SQVTM and ANQGSEA. The germline V and J ends were trimmed by 2 bases and 0 bases, with 2 bases remaining between them. This CDR3 region has 11 residues. The CDR3 sequence is CSVELSYEQYF. CDR3 DNA sequence: TGCAGCGTTGAACTCTCCTACGAGCAGTACTTC.

The V and J genes are TRBV29-1 and TRBJ2-1; 7 bases line up with TRBD2. The germline CDR1 and CDR2 sequences are SQVTM and ANQGSEA. This CDR3 spans 15 amino acids. V trimming: 0 bases; J trimming: 0 bases; junction bases outside the gene matches: 2. The CDR3 nucleotides are TGCAGCGTTGAAGATGTAGCGGGCTCCTACAATGAGCAGTTCTTC. This translates into CSVEDVAGSYNEQFF.

The sample holds one count of this clone. The V and J genes are TRBV27 and TRBJ1-1; D unclear. Trimming pared 0 bases from V and 1 base from J, leaving 9 bases between. Germline V lookup: CDR1 MNHEY, CDR2 SMNVEV (reference sequence). The CDR3 spans 15 residues. The CDR3 nucleotides are TGTGCCAGCAGTTTATCGAGGGCTGGGAACACTGAAGCTTTCTTT. Translated: CASSLSRAGNTEAFF.

The chain carries TRBV7-2 and TRBJ1-1, with 7 bases that match TRBD1. The length of the CDR3 is 14 residues. With V trimmed by 5 bases and J by 2 bases, 5 bases remained unmatched. CDR1 SGHTA and CDR2 FQGNSA come from the germline V gene. The CDR3 bases are TGTGCCAGCAGCCCGGGGACAGCCAACACTGAAGCTTTCTTT. Translating gives CASSPGTANTEAFF.

The chain combines TRBV7-9 with TRBJ2-4; maybe TRBD2 (5 bases). Germline-derived CDR1 and CDR2 are SEHNR and FQNEAQ (reference sequence). The CDR3 sequence is 16 residues long. Trimming took off 3 bases at V and 1 base at J, with 13 bases between the two ends. CDR3 protein: CASSFSTIAAKNIQYF. CDR3 sequence (DNA): TGTGCCAGCAGCTTTTCGACCATAGCGGCCAAAAACATTCAGTACTTC.

The V gene is TRBV7-2, the J gene TRBJ2-7, with 10 bases fitting TRBD2. From germline, CDR1 is SGHTA and CDR2 FQGNSA. J was trimmed by 2 bases and V by 2 bases; bases with no gene match: 3. The CDR3 runs to 15 residues. CDR3 in DNA: TGTGCCAGCAGCTTACTAGCGGGAGCCGCCTACGAGCAGTACTTC. It specifies CASSLLAGAAYEQYF.

This rearrangement joins TRBV6-1 to TRBJ2-7; tentatively, D is TRBD1 (6 bases). V was clipped by 1 base and J by 0 bases, with 10 bases between them. CDR1 and CDR2 from the germline V gene are MNHNS and SASEGT. This CDR3 is built from 15 residues. CDR3 coding DNA: TGTGCCAGCAGTGAAGGACAGGCCAGCTCCTACGAGCAGTACTTC. Translated: CASSEGQASSYEQYF.

This chain connects TRBV11-2 to TRBJ1-4; 7 bases align to TRBD1. Trimming removed 5 bases from V and 4 bases from J; junction bases left unmatched: 4. The CDR3 loop spans 14 amino acids. CDR1 is SGHAT and CDR2 is FQNNGV in the germline V gene. In DNA, the CDR3 is TGTGCCAGCAGCAACAGGGGTTTTAATGAAAAACTGTTTTTT. Translated: CASSNRGFNEKLFF.

The chain employs TRBV7-6 and TRBJ2-7; 8 bases match TRBD1. V lost 6 bases and J lost 4; bases outside the gene matches: 11. The CDR3 has 15 amino acids. Germline V CDR1 and CDR2: SGHVS, FNYEAQ. CDR3 region: CASSPLRGLEYEQYF. CDR3 nucleotides: TGTGCCAGCAGTCCCCTCAGGGGGCTTGAGTACGAGCAGTACTTC.

The CDR3 nucleotides read TGTGCCAGCACCCCCGGGAGGGGACCCAATCAGCCCCAGCATTTT. The encoded protein is CASTPGRGPNQPQHF. The chain carries TRBV28 and TRBJ1-5, with a possible D match to TRBD1 (5 bases). Trimming pared 7 bases from V and 3 bases from J, leaving 16 bases between. Germline V CDR1 and CDR2: MDHEN, SYDVKM. This CDR3 has 15 amino acids.